The clone carrying this T cell receptor beta chain was seen more than once but under ten times. This specimen comes from a study of blood T cell repertoires in COVID-19. The table came from immunoSEQ multiplex PCR; TCRdb's copy has only in-frame clones and leaves some out. The profile shows hundreds of thousands of clones, 75% to 90% of them singletons. Looked up from germline, CDR1 is SGHTA and CDR2 is FQGNSA. The CDR3 covers 15 residues. With V trimmed by 2 bases and J by 4 bases, 4 bases remained unmatched. Sequencing was carried out using peripheral blood. The chain combines TRBV7-2 with TRBJ2-2; 7 nucleotides line up with TRBD2. This clonotype originated in a woman aged 45-59 years with COVID-19, enrolled during active disease. CDR3 nucleotides: TGTGCCAGCAGCTTAAGGCGGGGGTCCACCGGGGAGCTGTTTTTT. Its protein product is CASSLRRGSTGELFF.